Below, one TCR beta chain is given with its context. Those enrolled, adults aged roughly 18 to 89 years, came from about 24 US areas. Categorization into cohorts depended on clinical history that participants reported. CDR3 length equals 13 residues. The V gene's germline CDR1 is SNHLY and CDR2 FYNNEI. Deletions cut 4 bases from V and 5 bases from J, with 11 bases between. Source study methods: Nucleated cell counts were estimated from reference gene primer amplification. Method: immunoSEQ multiplex PCR; TCRdb's copy keeps in-frame clones and lacks some. The V and J calls and the clone size are those of that table, but D and trimming were determined from the DNA. The table has nearly 250,000 clones, around 85% seen once. This sample was included in a study of blood T cell repertoires in COVID-19. Study at large: The United States, Italy and Spain were the sources of the acute and convalescent COVID-19 samples.

This sequence joins TRBV2 and TRBJ1-1; unclear D gene. The sequence was collected from a woman aged 45-59 years with acute COVID-19. The sequenced sample consisted of PBMCs or T cells enriched from blood (not recorded which). The CDR3 DNA is TGTGCCAGCAGTGTTAGGGCGGGGACTGAAGCTTTCTTT. It yields the protein CASSVRAGTEAFF.